Listed below are T cell receptor beta chains from one sample, sequenced in a study of cytomegalovirus exposure and HLA in healthy donors. Method: immunoSEQ multiplex PCR; TCRdb's copy keeps in-frame clones and lacks some. Among approximately 150,000 clones, 60% to 80% were seen once, and the ten largest hold 6.3%. Sequenced input: PBMCs. The receptors come from a middle-aged man in good health and CMV-seropositive. The CDR3 runs from the conserved cysteine through the conserved F or W. D genes are given only for firm matches. A clone size is listed for some rows: how often the clone was seen (once, few, many), or a class if it is expanded.

>-|TRBJ1-1|TRBV10-2|-
CASSRDTEAFF
TGCGCCAGCAGTCGGGACACTGAAGCTTTCTTT
>-|TRBJ2-6|TRBV9|-
CASSVGYGANGLTF
TGTGCCAGCAGCGTAGGGTATGGGGCCAACGGCCTGACTTTC
>-|TRBJ1-2|TRBV10-3|-
CAISEGTSQTINYGYTF
TGTGCCATCAGTGAGGGGACTTCACAGACCATAAACTATGGCTACACCTTC
>-|TRBJ2-6|TRBV30|-
CAWRGYSGANGLTF
TGTGCCTGGAGAGGCTACTCTGGGGCCAACGGCCTGACTTTC
>TRBD1|TRBJ2-5|TRBV10-2|-
CASKRDRGAETQYF
TGCGCCAGCAAGAGGGACAGGGGAGCGGAGACCCAGTACTTC
>-|TRBJ1-1|TRBV5-1|-
CASSVRVNTEAFF
TGCGCCAGCAGCGTCCGGGTGAACACTGAAGCTTTCTTT
>-|TRBJ2-2|TRBV19|-
CASIPGQNTGELFF
TGTGCCAGTATCCCGGGACAGAACACCGGGGAGCTGTTTTTT
>-|TRBJ2-1|TRBV27|-
CASRTSGSYNEQFF
TGTGCCAGCAGGACAAGCGGCTCCTACAATGAGCAGTTCTTC
>-|TRBJ1-1|TRBV5-6|few
CASSTLKQGATEAFF
TGTGCCAGCAGCACCCTCAAACAGGGTGCCACTGAAGCTTTCTTT
>-|TRBJ1-3|TRBV15|-
CATSRSPGAEGNTIYF
TGTGCCACCAGCAGGAGTCCAGGGGCGGAGGGAAACACCATATATTTT
>TRBD2|TRBJ2-1|TRBV5-5|-
CASSTGLAGDMDEQFF
TGTGCCAGCAGCACGGGACTAGCGGGAGATATGGATGAGCAGTTCTTC
>-|TRBJ1-5|TRBV19|-
CASSIVAGSGNQPQHF
TGTGCCAGTAGTATAGTTGCCGGGAGCGGCAATCAGCCCCAGCATTTT
>-|TRBJ2-7|TRBV11-3|-
CASSLASSYEQYF
TGTGCCAGCAGCTTGGCTAGCTCCTACGAGCAGTACTTC
>TRBD2|TRBJ2-1|TRBV27|-
CYHNTGRYNEQFF
TGTTACCACAACACCGGGAGGTACAATGAGCAGTTCTTC
>-|TRBJ1-5|TRBV5-1|-
CASSLGTEQPQHF
TGCGCCAGCAGCTTGGGTACCGAGCAGCCCCAGCATTTT
>TRBD1|TRBJ1-1|TRBV29-1|few
CSVDGQGNTEAFF
TGCAGCGTTGACGGACAGGGGAACACTGAAGCTTTCTTT
>TRBD1|TRBJ1-2|TRBV4-1|once
CASSQDWAGGFGYTF
TGCGCCAGCAGCCAAGATTGGGCAGGGGGCTTTGGCTACACCTTC
>-|TRBJ1-3|TRBV30|few
CAWNGDSGNTIYF
TGTGCCTGGAACGGGGATTCTGGAAACACCATATATTTT
>-|TRBJ2-6|TRBV9|-
CASTPGNSGANVLTF
TGTGCCAGCACCCCAGGCAACTCTGGGGCCAACGTCCTGACTTTC
>-|TRBJ1-1|TRBV6-5|few
CASTKATVPEAFF
TGTGCCAGCACCAAAGCGACAGTGCCTGAAGCTTTCTTT
>TRBD1|TRBJ2-7|TRBV20-1|-
CSAVKGTGPNF
TGCAGTGCTGTCAAGGGGACAGGCCCGAACTTC
>TRBD2|TRBJ2-1|TRBV9|-
CASSVVSGRSPGEQFF
TGTGCCAGCAGCGTAGTTAGCGGGAGGTCGCCGGGTGAGCAGTTCTTC
>-|TRBJ1-1|TRBV2|-
CASSRDSLNTEAFF
TGTGCCAGCAGTCGGGACTCTTTGAACACTGAAGCTTTCTTT
>-|TRBJ2-1|TRBV7-2|-
CASSFSRSEQFF
TGTGCCAGCAGCTTTAGTCGGAGTGAGCAGTTCTTC
>-|TRBJ2-6|TRBV11-3|-
CASSRYGANGLTF
TGTGCCAGCAGCCGATATGGGGCCAACGGCCTGACTTTC
>TRBD1|TRBJ2-4|TRBV5-4|-
CASSDQDRKNSQYF
TGTGCCAGCAGCGACCAGGACAGGAAAAACAGTCAGTACTTC
>TRBD2|TRBJ2-2|TRBV18|once
CASSPQLSGRNTGELFF
TGTGCCAGCTCACCCCAACTTAGCGGGAGAAACACCGGGGAGCTGTTTTTT
>-|TRBJ2-2|TRBV11-3|once
CASSSRDDTGELFF
TGTGCCAGCAGCTCCCGGGATGACACCGGGGAGCTGTTTTTT
>-|TRBJ1-1|TRBV11-2|-
CASSSDRDTEAFF
TGTGCCAGCAGCTCCGACAGAGACACTGAAGCTTTCTTT
>TRBD2|TRBJ2-2|TRBV19|few
CASNPGRYTGELFF
TGTGCCAGTAACCCCGGGAGGTACACCGGGGAGCTGTTTTTT
>-|TRBJ1-3|TRBV9|-
CASSVGPPGNTIYF
TGTGCCAGCAGCGTAGGTCCTCCTGGAAACACCATATATTTT
>-|TRBJ1-3|TRBV5-1|-
CASSLGLGAVIDTIYF
TGCGCCAGCAGCTTGGGTCTGGGGGCTGTAATAGACACCATATATTTT
>-|TRBJ1-2|TRBV28|-
CASSSAGVSAGYTF
TGTGCCAGCAGTTCAGCAGGGGTATCGGCTGGCTACACCTTC
>TRBD2|TRBJ2-1|TRBV7-3|few
CASSLQREDEQFF
TGTGCCAGCAGCTTACAGCGGGAGGATGAGCAGTTCTTC
>-|TRBJ1-5|TRBV6-1|-
CASSPEGINQPQHF
TGTGCCAGCAGCCCGGAGGGCATCAATCAGCCCCAGCATTTT
>TRBD1|TRBJ1-5|TRBV19|-
CASQSSRDRTIGQPQHF
TGTGCCAGCCAGAGTTCCCGGGACAGGACGATCGGTCAGCCCCAGCATTTT
>-|TRBJ2-1|TRBV5-4|-
CASRSRNEQFF
TGTGCCAGCAGATCGCGGAATGAGCAGTTCTTC
>-|TRBJ2-7|TRBV10-3|few
CAISEGVQTYEQYF
TGTGCCATCAGTGAGGGTGTACAAACCTACGAGCAGTACTTC
>-|TRBJ2-5|TRBV18|-
CASSPGQQETQYF
TGTGCCAGCTCACCAGGGCAGCAAGAGACCCAGTACTTC
>-|TRBJ1-1|TRBV6-5|-
CASIMNTEAFF
TGTGCCAGCATCATGAACACTGAAGCTTTCTTT
>-|TRBJ2-2|TRBV18|-
CASSPPGRANTGELFF
TGTGCCAGCTCACCACCGGGGCGCGCGAACACCGGGGAGCTGTTTTTT
>TRBD2|TRBJ2-7|TRBV28|-
CASSLAGTGTLLAGGIHEQYF
TGTGCCAGCAGTTTAGCAGGGACAGGAACTCTTCTAGCGGGAGGTATCCACGAGCAGTACTTC
>TRBD1|TRBJ1-2|TRBV28|-
CASSWTGGGYGYTF
TGTGCCAGCAGCTGGACAGGGGGTGGATATGGCTACACCTTC
>-|TRBJ2-7|TRBV6-5|-
CAPRGYEQYF
TGTGCCCCACGGGGCTACGAGCAGTACTTC
>TRBD1|TRBJ2-7|TRBV5-6|-
CASSFRDSLSEQYF
TGTGCCAGCAGCTTCCGGGACAGCCTAAGCGAGCAGTACTTC